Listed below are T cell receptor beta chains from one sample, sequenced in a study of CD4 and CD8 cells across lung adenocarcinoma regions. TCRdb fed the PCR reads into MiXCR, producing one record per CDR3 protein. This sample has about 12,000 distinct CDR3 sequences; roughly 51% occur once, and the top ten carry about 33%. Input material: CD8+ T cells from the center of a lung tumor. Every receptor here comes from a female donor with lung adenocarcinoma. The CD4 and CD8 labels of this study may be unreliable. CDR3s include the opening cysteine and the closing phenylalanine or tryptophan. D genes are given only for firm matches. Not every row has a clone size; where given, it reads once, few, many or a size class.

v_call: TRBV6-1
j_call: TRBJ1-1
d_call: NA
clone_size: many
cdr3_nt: TGTGCCAGCAGCCGAGTCCGGACGAACACTGAAGCTTTCTTT
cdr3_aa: CASSRVRTNTEAFF

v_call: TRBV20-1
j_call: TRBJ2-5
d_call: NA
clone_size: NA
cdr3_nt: TGCAGTGCTAGCCTGCGGCCCTCGGCAGCCCAAGAGACCCAGTACTTC
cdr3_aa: CSASLRPSAAQETQYF

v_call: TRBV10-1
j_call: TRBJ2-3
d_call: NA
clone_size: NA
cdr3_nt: TGCGCCAGCAGTGGGGCGACTGTCCAAGATACCCAGTATTTT
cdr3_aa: CASSGATVQDTQYF

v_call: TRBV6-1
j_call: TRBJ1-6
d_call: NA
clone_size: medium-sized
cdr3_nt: TGTGCCAGCAGTGAAGCGGGCACGAATTGGGATTCACCCCTCCACTTT
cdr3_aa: CASSEAGTNWDSPLHF

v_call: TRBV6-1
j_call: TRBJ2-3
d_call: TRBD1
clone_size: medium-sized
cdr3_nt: TGTGCCAGCAGGCGGACAGGGGGCACAGATACGCAGTATTTT
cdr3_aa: CASRRTGGTDTQYF

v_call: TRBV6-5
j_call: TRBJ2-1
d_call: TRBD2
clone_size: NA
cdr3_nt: TGTGCCAGCAGCTATAGAACTAGCGGGAGGGCCAATGAGCAGTTCTTC
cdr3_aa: CASSYRTSGRANEQFF

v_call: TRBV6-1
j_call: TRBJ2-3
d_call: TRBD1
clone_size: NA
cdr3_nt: TGTGCCAGCAGTGTCGGACAGGGGGTCACAGATACGCAGTATTTT
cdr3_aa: CASSVGQGVTDTQYF

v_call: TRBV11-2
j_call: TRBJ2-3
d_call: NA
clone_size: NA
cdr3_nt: TGTGCCAGCACCCCTCGGGGCCCAGATACGCAGTATTTT
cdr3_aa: CASTPRGPDTQYF

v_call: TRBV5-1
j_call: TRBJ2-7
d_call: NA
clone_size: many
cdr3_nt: TGCGCCAGCAGCTTTGGAGGGTCCTACGAGCAGTACTTC
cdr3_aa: CASSFGGSYEQYF

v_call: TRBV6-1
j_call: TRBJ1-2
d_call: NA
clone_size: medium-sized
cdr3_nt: TGTGCCAGCAGTCCTCAACTTCTTACTCCTTATGGCTACACCTTC
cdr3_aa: CASSPQLLTPYGYTF

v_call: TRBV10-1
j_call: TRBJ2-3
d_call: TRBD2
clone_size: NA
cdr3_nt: TGCGCCAGCAGTGCGATAGCGGGAGGAACCACAGATACGCAGTATTTT
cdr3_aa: CASSAIAGGTTDTQYF

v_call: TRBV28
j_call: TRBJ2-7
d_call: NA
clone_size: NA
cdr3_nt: TGTGCCAGCAGGGGCCGGGACTCCTACGAGCAGTACTTC
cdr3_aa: CASRGRDSYEQYF

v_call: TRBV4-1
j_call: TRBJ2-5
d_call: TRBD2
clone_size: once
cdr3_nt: TGCGCCAGCAGCGTCCCCCTGTTAGCGGGAGTATCGGAGACCCAGTACTTC
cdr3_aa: CASSVPLLAGVSETQYF

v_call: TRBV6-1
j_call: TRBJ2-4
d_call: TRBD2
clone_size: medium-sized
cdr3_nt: TGTGCCAGCAGTGAAGGGGGACTAGCGGGGGGGCCAAAAAACATTCAGTACTTC
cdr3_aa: CASSEGGLAGGPKNIQYF

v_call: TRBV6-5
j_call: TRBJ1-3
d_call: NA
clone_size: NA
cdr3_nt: TGTGCCAGCAGTTACGGGGCGCCGGGCGGGGGATATGGAAACACCATATATTTT
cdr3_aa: CASSYGAPGGGYGNTIYF

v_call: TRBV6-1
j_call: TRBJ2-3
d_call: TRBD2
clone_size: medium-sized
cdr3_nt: TGTGCCAGCAGTGAAGAGATAGCGGGGCCCTCGGATACGCAGTATTTT
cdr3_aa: CASSEEIAGPSDTQYF

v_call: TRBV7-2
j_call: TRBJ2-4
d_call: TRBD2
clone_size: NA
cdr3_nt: TGTGCCAGCACCCTCGGGAGGGGCGGAAACATTCAGTACTTC
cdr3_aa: CASTLGRGGNIQYF

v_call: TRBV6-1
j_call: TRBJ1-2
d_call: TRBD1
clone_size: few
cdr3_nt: TGTGCCAGCAGCCCCCCTGACAGGGGAGACCTCTATGGCTACACCTTC
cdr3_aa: CASSPPDRGDLYGYTF

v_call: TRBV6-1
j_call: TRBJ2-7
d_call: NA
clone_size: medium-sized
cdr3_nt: TGTGCCAGCAGTCTCCGGGTCCAAGGCACCTACGAGCAGTACTTC
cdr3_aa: CASSLRVQGTYEQYF

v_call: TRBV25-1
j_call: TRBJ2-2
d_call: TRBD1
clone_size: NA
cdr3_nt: TGTGCCACAGGGGGTTTCCCCGGGGAGCTGTTTTTT
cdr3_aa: CATGGFPGELFF

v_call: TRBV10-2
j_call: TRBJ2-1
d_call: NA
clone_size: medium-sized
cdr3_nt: TGCGCCAGCAGCCACACCAGCGAGCAGTTCTTC
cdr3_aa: CASSHTSEQFF

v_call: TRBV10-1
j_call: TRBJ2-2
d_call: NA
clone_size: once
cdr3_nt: TGCGCCAGCAGTGAGAGGGGGGGGAGGGCCGGGGAGCTGTTTTTT
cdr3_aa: CASSERGGRAGELFF

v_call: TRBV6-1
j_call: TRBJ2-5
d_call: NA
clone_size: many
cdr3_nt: TGTGCCAGCAGTCAGGGGGGCGGGACCCAGTACTTC
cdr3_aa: CASSQGGGTQYF

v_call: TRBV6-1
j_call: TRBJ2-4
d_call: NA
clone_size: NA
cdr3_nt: TGTGCCAGCAGTGCTTGGAGGCCTGGGGACATTCAGTACTTC
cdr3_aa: CASSAWRPGDIQYF

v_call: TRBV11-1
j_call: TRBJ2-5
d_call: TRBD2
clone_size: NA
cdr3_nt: TGTGCCAGCAGCCAAAAACGGGGGGGCTATGAGACCCAGTACTTC
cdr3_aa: CASSQKRGGYETQYF

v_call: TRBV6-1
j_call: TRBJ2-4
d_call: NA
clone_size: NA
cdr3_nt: TGTGTGAGCCGTGCCTCCGGGCTCCCAACCAAAGATACTCAGTACTTT
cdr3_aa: CVSRASGLPTKDTQYF

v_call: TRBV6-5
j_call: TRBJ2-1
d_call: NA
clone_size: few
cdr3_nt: TGTGCCAGCAGTTACTCGAAGATGCCGGGGAAGAATGAGCAGTTCTTC
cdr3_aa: CASSYSKMPGKNEQFF

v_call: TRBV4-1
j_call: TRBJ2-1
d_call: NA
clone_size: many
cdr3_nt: TGCGCCAGCAGCCAGGGGTCGGAGGCCGCGGATGAGCAGTTCTTC
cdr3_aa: CASSQGSEAADEQFF

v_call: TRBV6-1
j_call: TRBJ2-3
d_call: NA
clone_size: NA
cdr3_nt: TGTGCCAGCAGTGATGGAGTGAGCACAGAGGCGCAGTATTTT
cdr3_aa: CASSDGVSTEAQYF

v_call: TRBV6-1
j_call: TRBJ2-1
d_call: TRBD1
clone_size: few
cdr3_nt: TGTGCCAGCCAAGGGGGAACAGGGGCCTATAGTTCCTACAATGAGCAGTTCTTC
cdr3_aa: CASQGGTGAYSSYNEQFF

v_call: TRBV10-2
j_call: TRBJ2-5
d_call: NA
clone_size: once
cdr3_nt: TGCGCCAGCGGGAGAGGGGGGCAAGAGACCCAGTACTTC
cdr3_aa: CASGRGGQETQYF

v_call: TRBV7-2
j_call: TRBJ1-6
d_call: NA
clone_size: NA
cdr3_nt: TGTGCCAGCAGCTCCCGTCCCTCACCCCTCCACTTT
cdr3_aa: CASSSRPSPLHF